The sequence of this TCR beta chain was determined in a study of blood T cell repertoires in COVID-19. On the study more broadly: Some COVID-19 samples were acute and others convalescent; all came from the United States, Italy and Spain.

Seattle's cohort entered during active infection and was followed longitudinally. Repertoires were generated with immunoSEQ multiplex PCR, while TCRdb's copy carries only in-frame clones and drops some. The sample consists of roughly 280,000 clones, approximately 86% of them appearing once. V lost 5 bases and J 14 bases, leaving 15 bases between the germline ends. This CDR3 is 12 amino acids long. This chain connects TRBV12-3 or TRBV12-4 to TRBJ1-4, with a tentative D call TRBD1 (5 bases). The source is a woman aged 60-70 years with COVID-19, enrolled during active disease. The sequenced sample was peripheral blood. Here the CDR3 reads CASSQASRGLFF. In nucleotides, the CDR3 is TGTGCCAGCAGTCAAGCGAGTCGGGGGCTGTTTTTT.